This T cell receptor (beta chain) emerged from a study of cytomegalovirus exposure and HLA in healthy donors. Study conclusions and caveats: The study labeled 150 to 200 TCR beta chains cytomegalovirus-associated. TCR beta V- and J-gene trimming was later associated with a missense DCLRE1C variant.

CDR1 is MNHNS, CDR2 SASEGT, per germline. Trimming left V 6 bases short and J 5 bases short, with 23 bases between. This CDR3 spans 16 amino acids. 13 Jbeta primers and 60 Vbeta primers were used for the PCR. Repertoires were generated with immunoSEQ multiplex PCR, while TCRdb's copy carries only in-frame clones and drops some. The sample lists fewer than 150,000 clones, roughly 77% seen once, with approximately 2.1% in the top ten. Donors were ostensibly healthy at sampling, although undocumented immune exposures were probable. On this clone itself: Antigen specificity is unknown.

The TCR sequence derives from a young man in good health and CMV-seronegative. The V call is TRBV6-1, the J call TRBJ2-7, with D maybe TRBD1 (6 bases). The sequenced material came from PBMCs. CDR3 DNA sequence: TGTGCCAGCAGGGAACTCCAGACAGGACGCACCCACGAGCAGTACTTC. Its translation is CASRELQTGRTHEQYF.